These 32 T cell receptor beta chains were all obtained from the same sample, sequenced in a study of a mutant IDH1 vaccine in newly diagnosed glioma (dated by TCRdb to the early 2020s). The label giving this sample's time point can be read as: week 35, safety follow-up. Each vaccine dose, consisting of 300 ug of a 20-mer mutant IDH1 peptide in Montanide, was administered subcutaneously with topical imiquimod. The library was obtained by the immunoSEQ multiplex PCR assay. Not all clones reach the TCRdb copy of this immuneACCESS table, which keeps in-frame sequences only. Checked studies attribute under half of the gap to unresolved V genes and leave the rest unexplained. The sample records approximately 50,000 clones, around 85% of which are singletons. The ten largest make up 6.5% to 7.5% of the sample. Their antigens remain unidentified. The input for sequencing was PBMCs, taken from a glioma patient whose treatment included an IDH1 peptide vaccine. The receptors stem from a man in his forties with glioma.

The chain combines TRBV30 with TRBJ2-7; D tentatively reads TRBD1 or TRBD2 (6 bases each). The germline gives CDR1 GTSNPN, CDR2 SVGIG (reference sequence). CDR3 length: 13 amino acids. Trimming left V 0 bases short and J 2 bases short, with 8 bases between. CDR3 residues: CAWSVGGTYEQYF. The CDR3 DNA reads TGTGCCTGGAGTGTAGGGGGGACCTACGAGCAGTACTTC.

V and J are TRBV5-6 and TRBJ2-7, with a tentative D call TRBD1 (6 bases). Germline CDR1 reads SGHDT; CDR2 reads YYEEEE. V was cut by 4 bases and J by 4 bases, with 18 bases left in between. CDR3 length equals 15 residues. DNA for the CDR3: TGTGCCAGCAGCCGCCGGACAGCAGACCATTACGAGCAGTACTTC. This encodes CASSRRTADHYEQYF.

The chain recombines TRBV9 with TRBJ2-7; a weak D match, TRBD2 (6 bases). The length of the CDR3 is 16 residues. V dropped 4 bases and J dropped 4 bases, with 21 bases sitting between them. Germline V lookup: CDR1 SGDLS, CDR2 YYNGEE. CDR3 loop: CASSPRGEGRSYEQYF. The CDR3 region has the DNA TGTGCCAGCAGCCCGCGGGGAGAGGGAAGATCTTACGAGCAGTACTTC.

This chain joins TRBV18 and TRBJ1-3; 8 nucleotides agree with TRBD1. V trimming: 3 bases; J trimming: 4 bases; junction bases outside the gene matches: 2. Germline CDR1 reads KGHSH; CDR2 reads LQKENI. The CDR3 is 14 amino acids. The CDR3 is CASSPGTGGNTIYF. DNA for the CDR3: TGTGCCAGCTCACCCGGGACAGGAGGAAACACCATATATTTT.

The J gene is TRBJ1-3, the V gene TRBV30, with D unclear. The CDR3 runs to 14 residues. Germline V gene lookup returns CDR1 GTSNPN and CDR2 SVGIG (reference sequence). Trimming removed 4 bases at V and 0 bases at J, with 10 bases between. The CDR3 DNA reads as TGTGCCTGGACTCGGCGGGGCTCTGGAAACACCATATATTTT. The encoded protein is CAWTRRGSGNTIYF.

Of note for this clone: The sample has other DNA sequences that encode this CDR3 too. This chain uses TRBV30 with TRBJ1-2; no definite D call. Trimming took 3 bases from V and 2 from J, leaving 10 bases between them. The CDR3 has 13 residues. Germline CDR1 is GTSNPN and CDR2 is SVGIG (reference sequence). Here the CDR3 reads CAWSLGINYGYTF. Here the CDR3 DNA reads TGTGCCTGGAGCCTCGGGATCAACTATGGCTACACCTTC.

The chain joins TRBV7-2 to TRBJ2-7; weak D call: TRBD1 (6 bases). Germline V gene sequence: CDR1 SGHTA, CDR2 FQGNSA. The length of the CDR3 is 14 residues. Trimming cost V 5 bases and J 1 base, with 12 bases left between them. CDR3 region: CASSPNRVSYEQYF. The CDR3 nucleotides read TGTGCCAGCAGCCCCAACAGGGTTTCCTACGAGCAGTACTTC.

The chain links TRBV30 to TRBJ1-1; 8 bases map to TRBD1. The CDR3 extends over 14 amino acids. Germline V gene sequence: CDR1 GTSNPN, CDR2 SVGIG (reference sequence). The V gene end was trimmed by 8 bases and the J gene end by 2 bases; junction bases not matched to a gene: 10. Written as DNA, the CDR3 is TGTGCCGGGACAGGTCGGAAAATTAACACTGAAGCTTTCTTT. It yields the protein CAGTGRKINTEAFF.

The chain couples TRBV19 to TRBJ2-3; 9 bases map to TRBD2. The trim removed 7 bases at V and 4 bases at J, leaving 12 bases unmatched. The length of the CDR3 is 16 residues. CDR1 and CDR2 from the germline V gene are LNHDA and SQIVND (reference sequence). The CDR3 reads CASKGNRAGGPDTQYF. CDR3 in DNA: TGTGCCAGTAAGGGCAACCGGGCGGGGGGGCCAGATACGCAGTATTTT.

V usage is TRBV5-1 and J usage is TRBJ1-4, with D perhaps TRBD1 (6 bases). CDR3 length: 16 residues. The V gene's germline CDR1 is SGHRS and CDR2 YFSETQ. V was trimmed by 5 bases and J by 4 bases, leaving 18 bases between them. The DNA for the CDR3 is TGCGCCAGCAGGGTCGGTGGGGGCCGATTTAATGAAAAACTGTTTTTT. Encoded protein: CASRVGGGRFNEKLFF.

This clone appeared a few times. The chain uses TRBV2 and TRBJ2-3; 14 positions match TRBD2. The ends lost 8 bases at V and 5 bases at J; junction bases unmatched: 9. The CDR3 is made up of 16 amino acids. Germline-derived CDR1 and CDR2 are SNHLY and FYNNEI. In nucleotides, the CDR3 is TGTGCCAGCTACACCCCGGGACTAGCGGGGGTAGATACGCAGTATTTT. Its protein is CASYTPGLAGVDTQYF.

The rearrangement joins TRBV5-1 to TRBJ1-2; D not certain. V lost 3 bases and J lost 10, with 10 bases in between. The CDR3 has 11 residues. The V gene's germline CDR1 is SGHRS and CDR2 YFSETQ. This chain's CDR3 is CASSSATIYTF. The DNA of the CDR3 is TGCGCCAGCAGCTCGGCAACCATCTACACCTTC.

This clone was observed a single time. J is TRBJ1-3 and V is TRBV5-6; tentative D call: TRBD1 (5 bases). The germline gives CDR1 SGHDT, CDR2 YYEEEE. The CDR3 extends over 15 amino acids. Deletions cut 3 bases from V and 0 bases from J, with 10 bases between. The CDR3 loop is CASSWRGSSGNTIYF. The CDR3 nucleotides read TGTGCCAGCAGCTGGAGGGGAAGCTCTGGAAACACCATATATTTT. The full variable domain, with the rest looked up from reference TRBV5-6 and TRBJ1-3, is DAGVTQSPTHLIKTRGQQVTLRCSPKSGHDTVSWYQQALGQGPQFIFQYYEEEERQRGNFPDRFSGHQFPNYSSELNVNALLLGDSALYLCASSWRGSSGNTIYFGEGSWLTVV.

This clone has only a few counts. The chain uses TRBV13 and TRBJ1-1; TRBD1 matches 7 bases. The CDR3 has 14 residues. Trimming took 7 bases from V and 0 from J; bases not matched to a gene: 5. Germline V gene sequence: CDR1 PRHDT, CDR2 FYEKMQ (reference sequence). The DNA of the CDR3 is TGTGCCAGCACCTCGGGACAGATGAACACTGAAGCTTTCTTT. This gives the protein CASTSGQMNTEAFF.

This clone has only a few counts. The rearrangement joins TRBV19 to TRBJ2-4, with a tentative D call TRBD1 (5 bases). The germline CDR1 and CDR2 sequences are LNHDA and SQIVND (reference sequence). V was cut by 5 bases and J by 9 bases, with 14 bases left in between. This CDR3 has 13 amino acids. DNA for the CDR3: TGTGCCAGTAGTGGTATTCAGGGCGGCATTCAGTACTTC. Residues: CASSGIQGGIQYF. The full variable domain, completed using reference TRBV19 and TRBJ2-4, is DGGITQSPKYLFRKEGQNVTLSCEQNLNHDAMYWYRQDPGQGLRLIYYSQIVNDFQKGDIAEGYSVSREKKESFPLTVTSAQKNPTAFYLCASSGIQGGIQYFGAGTRLSVL.

V and J are TRBV4-1 and TRBJ2-1, with TRBD2 identical over 15 bases. V dropped 3 bases and J dropped 1; count of bases not matched to a gene: 4. There are 18 residues in the CDR3. Germline CDR1 is MGHRA and CDR2 is YSYEKL. Here the CDR3 DNA reads TGCGCCAGCAGCCACACCGGGACTAGCGGGGGGTCCTACAATGAGCAGTTCTTC. Translating it yields CASSHTGTSGGSYNEQFF.

The rearrangement uses TRBV6-5 and TRBJ2-5; 10 bases align to TRBD2. The V segment lost 3 bases and the J segment 4 bases; nucleotides outside the gene matches: 2. From germline, CDR1 is MNHEY and CDR2 SVGAGI. This CDR3 spans 14 amino acids. The CDR3 spells CASSYASGGETQYF. DNA for the CDR3: TGTGCCAGCAGTTATGCTAGCGGGGGAGAGACCCAGTACTTC.

The chain's CDR3 is CASGLQGATGELFF. CDR3 DNA sequence: TGTGCTAGTGGTTTACAGGGGGCCACCGGGGAGCTGTTTTTT. The rearrangement links TRBV12-5 to TRBJ2-2, with 9 bases fitting TRBD1. The V gene's germline CDR1 is LGHNT and CDR2 FRNRAP. V dropped 3 bases and J dropped 4; count of bases not matched to a gene: 0. CDR3 size: 14 residues.

This chain uses TRBV7-9 with TRBJ2-7; D remains unclear. The CDR3 length is 15 residues. V gave up 5 bases and J gave up 1 base, with 15 bases separating them. Germline V CDR1 and CDR2: SEHNR, FQNEAQ (reference sequence). CDR3 bases: TGTGCCAGCAGCCCCAAGGGTAGATTTTCCTACGAGCAGTACTTC. This sequence encodes CASSPKGRFSYEQYF.

This clone showed up just once. In nucleotides, the CDR3 is TGTGCCAGCAGTCAGGGACAGGGGAGCAATCAGCCCCAGCATTTT. This sequence encodes CASSQGQGSNQPQHF. The chain carries TRBV6-5 and TRBJ1-5, with TRBD1 matching over 10 bases. CDR1 and CDR2 (germline): MNHEY, SVGAGI. The CDR3 has 15 residues. With 5 bases clipped from V and 1 base from J, the junction kept 2 bases outside the gene matches.

This chain uses TRBV5-6 with TRBJ1-1; TRBD1 is a possible D gene (5 bases). The length of the CDR3 is 13 residues. The V end was cut by 2 bases, the J end by 5 bases, with 10 bases between. The germline V gene encodes CDR1 SGHDT and CDR2 YYEEEE. CDR3 loop: CASSFQGRTEAFF. The CDR3 nucleotides read TGTGCCAGCAGCTTCCAGGGAAGAACTGAAGCTTTCTTT.

The V call is TRBV6-5, the J call TRBJ1-2; perhaps TRBD1 as D (5 bases). V was pared by 2 bases and J by 7 bases, with 8 bases between. Germline V gene lookup returns CDR1 MNHEY and CDR2 SVGAGI. The length of the CDR3 is 12 residues. CDR3 bases: TGTGCCAGCAGTTACAAGGGGTCTGGCTACACCTTC. Translation gives CASSYKGSGYTF.

In its sample, this clone was seen once. The gene calls are TRBV6-5 and TRBJ2-7, with D possibly being TRBD1 (6 bases). V dropped 3 bases and J dropped 6 bases, with 15 bases sitting between them. The CDR3 length is 14 residues. CDR1 MNHEY and CDR2 SVGAGI come from the germline V gene. In DNA, the CDR3 is TGTGCCAGCAGTTATGAAACAGGGTCGACCGAGCAGTACTTC. Translating it yields CASSYETGSTEQYF.

V usage is TRBV7-9 and J usage is TRBJ1-1; no clear D gene. The length of the CDR3 is 14 residues. Germline assignment: CDR1 SEHNR and CDR2 FQNEAQ (reference sequence). Deletions cut 4 bases from V and 1 base from J, with 10 bases between. The DNA of the CDR3 is TGTGCCAGCAGCTCCCATGGCGGGAACACTGAAGCTTTCTTT. Translated, it gives CASSSHGGNTEAFF.

The rearrangement uses TRBV5-6 and TRBJ2-7; D remains ambiguous. CDR1 is SGHDT and CDR2 is YYEEEE in the germline V gene. This CDR3 has 11 amino acids. V gave up 0 bases and J gave up 2 bases, with 0 bases separating them. The CDR3 spells CASSLAYEQYF. CDR3 coding DNA: TGTGCCAGCAGCTTGGCCTACGAGCAGTACTTC. The full variable domain, with the rest looked up from reference TRBV5-6 and TRBJ2-7, is DAGVTQSPTHLIKTRGQQVTLRCSPKSGHDTVSWYQQALGQGPQFIFQYYEEEERQRGNFPDRFSGHQFPNYSSELNVNALLLGDSALYLCASSLAYEQYFGPGTRLTVT.

The chain joins TRBV7-6 to TRBJ1-1; D not resolved. The V gene's germline CDR1 is SGHVS and CDR2 FNYEAQ. The V gene lost 0 bases and the J gene lost 2 bases, with 7 bases spanning the gap. The CDR3 spans 14 residues. CDR3 nucleotide sequence: TGTGCCAGCAGCTTAGCGGAGCCCAACACTGAAGCTTTCTTT. Translated, it gives CASSLAEPNTEAFF.

V usage is TRBV6-6 and J usage is TRBJ2-2; 7 nucleotides agree with TRBD1. Germline values: CDR1 MNHNY, CDR2 SVGAGI (reference sequence). This CDR3 contains 15 residues. V dropped 6 bases and J dropped 0; count of bases not matched to a gene: 4. The CDR3 is CASRPGQTNTGELFF. CDR3 DNA sequence: TGTGCCAGCAGACCGGGACAGACGAACACCGGGGAGCTGTTTTTT.

CDR3 bases: TGTGCCAGCAGCGTAACGCACAGCTCCTACGAGCAGTACTTC. This gives the protein CASSVTHSSYEQYF. This chain joins TRBV9 and TRBJ2-7; unclear D gene. V was clipped by 1 base and J by 0 bases, with 8 bases between them. The CDR3 runs 14 residues. Germline CDR1 reads SGDLS; CDR2 reads YYNGEE.

The chain couples TRBV10-1 to TRBJ2-7; 8 bases are a match to TRBD2. CDR1 is WNHNN and CDR2 is SYGVQD in the germline V gene (reference sequence). This CDR3 spans 14 amino acids. Unmatched junction bases numbered 9, after V lost 6 bases and J lost 5 bases. For the CDR3, the DNA is TGCGCCAGCAGCGGGGGGGGGCGCCTGCACGAGCAGTACTTC. Translation gives CASSGGGRLHEQYF.

The CDR3, as DNA: TGTGCCAGCAGCCCCGAGGGGGAGACCCAGTACTTC. It yields the protein CASSPEGETQYF. V and J are TRBV11-2 and TRBJ2-5; D tentatively fits TRBD1 or TRBD2 (5 bases each). The CDR3 has 12 amino acids. V lost 5 bases and J lost 5, with 9 bases in between. The germline gives CDR1 SGHAT, CDR2 FQNNGV. Full variable domain (outside the CDR3, taken from reference TRBV11-2 and TRBJ2-5): EAGVAQSPRYKIIEKRQSVAFWCNPISGHATLYWYQQILGQGPKLLIQFQNNGVVDDSQLPKDRFSAERLKGVDSTLKIQPAKLEDSAVYLCASSPEGETQYFGPGTRLLVL.

The gene calls are TRBV27 and TRBJ1-1; D unresolved. The CDR3 length is 13 residues. V lost 5 bases and J 7 bases, leaving 14 bases between the germline ends. The germline gives CDR1 MNHEY, CDR2 SMNVEV (reference sequence). The CDR3: CASSDLARREAFF. The CDR3 nucleotides read TGTGCCAGCAGTGATCTGGCTCGTCGTGAAGCTTTCTTT.

The chain links TRBV19 to TRBJ2-1; D not certain. Germline assignment: CDR1 LNHDA and CDR2 SQIVND (reference sequence). V lost 5 bases and J lost 2, with 7 bases in between. The CDR3 runs 13 residues. CDR3 protein: CASSQTPYNEQFF. The CDR3 nucleotides are TGTGCCAGTAGTCAGACTCCCTACAATGAGCAGTTCTTC.